This is a list of T cell receptor beta chains from one sample in a study of cytotoxic CD8 clonotypes in ibrutinib-treated CLL. The protocol was immunoSEQ multiplex PCR, while the TCRdb copy is restricted to in-frame clones and leaves out a portion. This sample has about 63,000 clones, with roughly 57% found just once. Here the sequenced sample was PBMCs, taken after 12 months of ibrutinib treatment. Receptors originate from a human donor with chronic lymphocytic leukemia. The CDR3 runs from the conserved cysteine through the conserved F or W. Fields, in order: clone size, D gene, J gene, V gene, CDR3 DNA, CDR3 protein. The D gene is left open where the match is weak. A clone size is listed for some rows: how often the clone was seen (once, few, many), or a class if it is expanded.

size: .
D: TRBD1
J: TRBJ1-1
V: TRBV10-1
DNA: TGCGCCAGCACCAGACAGGGGGTAACTTTCTTT
CDR3: CASTRQGVTFF

size: once
D: TRBD2
J: TRBJ2-5
V: TRBV7-2
DNA: TGTGCCAGCAGCCGCCAGGTTGTCGCGGGAGGGCAGGAGACCCAGTACTTC
CDR3: CASSRQVVAGGQETQYF

size: .
D: .
J: TRBJ2-1
V: TRBV11-3
DNA: TGTGCCAGCAGCCCGAGACTGTCCTCCTACAATGAGCAGTTCTTC
CDR3: CASSPRLSSYNEQFF

size: .
D: .
J: TRBJ2-5
V: TRBV27
DNA: TGTGCCAGCAGTCGGGCAGGGGTGTTGGAGACCCAGTACTTC
CDR3: CASSRAGVLETQYF

size: .
D: .
J: TRBJ2-5
V: TRBV28
DNA: TGTGCCAGCAGTTTAAGTGTAGGGGCAAGGGTCATCAAAGAGACCCAGTACTTC
CDR3: CASSLSVGARVIKETQYF

size: once
D: .
J: TRBJ2-4
V: TRBV7-9
DNA: TGTGCCAGCAGCTTAACCGAGAGCGGGCGGGACATTCAGTACTTC
CDR3: CASSLTESGRDIQYF

size: .
D: .
J: TRBJ2-3
V: TRBV5-1
DNA: TGCGCCAGCAGCCCCCTTCAATGGTTCACAGATACGCAGTATTTT
CDR3: CASSPLQWFTDTQYF

size: .
D: .
J: TRBJ1-5
V: TRBV19
DNA: TGTGCCAGTAGCCATGCCGGGGGCAATCAGCCCCAGCATTTT
CDR3: CASSHAGGNQPQHF

size: few
D: .
J: TRBJ2-2
V: TRBV6-1
DNA: TGTGCCATCAGGGACAACAGACATAGCGAGCTGTTTTTT
CDR3: CAIRDNRHSELFF

size: few
D: .
J: TRBJ1-5
V: TRBV7-9
DNA: TGTGCCAGCAGCTCAGAAGACGGATCCAATCAGCCCCAGCATTTT
CDR3: CASSSEDGSNQPQHF

size: .
D: TRBD2
J: TRBJ2-7
V: TRBV9
DNA: TGTGCCAGCAGCGTAGGACTAGCGGGTAGCTACGAGCAGTACTTC
CDR3: CASSVGLAGSYEQYF

size: many
D: .
J: TRBJ1-3
V: TRBV14
DNA: TGTGCCAGCAGCCAAGATTTCGGGTGGGACACCATATATTTT
CDR3: CASSQDFGWDTIYF

size: .
D: TRBD2
J: TRBJ2-5
V: TRBV2
DNA: TGTGCCAGCAGTCTACAGACTAGCGGGGGTGAGACCCAGTACTTC
CDR3: CASSLQTSGGETQYF

size: .
D: TRBD2
J: TRBJ2-1
V: TRBV27
DNA: TGTGCCAGCACTCTTAGCGGGCCCTACAATGAGCAGTTCTTC
CDR3: CASTLSGPYNEQFF

size: .
D: .
J: TRBJ2-2
V: TRBV19
DNA: TGTGCCAGTAGTATGGTTCTAGCGAACACCGGGGAGCTGTTTTTT
CDR3: CASSMVLANTGELFF

size: many
D: .
J: TRBJ2-5
V: TRBV19
DNA: TGTGCCAGTAGTAGAGGGCGGGGGCCCCAACAAGAGACCCAGTACTTC
CDR3: CASSRGRGPQQETQYF

size: .
D: .
J: TRBJ1-2
V: TRBV4-1
DNA: TGCGCCAGCAGCCAAGACAACCCACACAGGGCGGGCTACACCTTC
CDR3: CASSQDNPHRAGYTF

size: medium-sized
D: TRBD1
J: TRBJ1-1
V: TRBV6-6
DNA: TGTGCCAGCAGTGCAACAGGGGGCACTGAAGCTTTCTTT
CDR3: CASSATGGTEAFF

size: .
D: .
J: TRBJ2-5
V: TRBV30
DNA: TGTGCCTGGAGTCTAATCCGGGAGACCCAGTACTTC
CDR3: CAWSLIRETQYF

size: .
D: TRBD2
J: TRBJ2-3
V: TRBV6-5
DNA: TGTGCCAGCAGTTTAGCGGGAGGCCCAGGGGATACGCAGTATTTT
CDR3: CASSLAGGPGDTQYF

size: .
D: .
J: TRBJ2-1
V: TRBV5-1
DNA: TGCGCCAGCAGCCCAGACTACGACAATGAGCAGTTCTTC
CDR3: CASSPDYDNEQFF

size: .
D: .
J: TRBJ1-1
V: TRBV18
DNA: TGTGCCAGCTCACCACCAGGGCAGGACACTGAAGCTTTCTTT
CDR3: CASSPPGQDTEAFF

size: few
D: TRBD2
J: TRBJ2-6
V: TRBV9
DNA: TGTGCCAGCAGCATCCGAGGGCGGGAGGGGGCCAACGTCCTGACTTTC
CDR3: CASSIRGREGANVLTF

size: few
D: .
J: TRBJ1-1
V: TRBV14
DNA: TGTGCCAGCAGCCAAGTTTACGGGGGCGGAGGAGCTTTCTTT
CDR3: CASSQVYGGGGAFF

size: .
D: TRBD1
J: TRBJ2-7
V: TRBV7-6
DNA: TGTGCCAGCAGCCGGACAGGGGGATACGAGCAGTACTTC
CDR3: CASSRTGGYEQYF

size: .
D: TRBD2
J: TRBJ2-3
V: TRBV9
DNA: TGTGCCAGCAGCGTAGCCCCCCGGAGCGGGGGGTTACCCACAGATACGCAGTATTTT
CDR3: CASSVAPRSGGLPTDTQYF

size: .
D: TRBD2
J: TRBJ2-1
V: TRBV7-6
DNA: TGTGCCAGCAGCTTAGCGACTAGCGGTCTCTACAATGAGCAGTTCTTC
CDR3: CASSLATSGLYNEQFF

size: .
D: .
J: TRBJ2-1
V: TRBV5-6
DNA: TGTGCCAGCAGCTTTGGCGGGGAGGCCCGCCGGAATGAGCAGTTCTTC
CDR3: CASSFGGEARRNEQFF

size: .
D: TRBD2
J: TRBJ2-1
V: TRBV9
DNA: TGTGCCAGCCGGGGGGGGGCACACAATGAGCAGTTCTTC
CDR3: CASRGGAHNEQFF

size: .
D: .
J: TRBJ1-2
V: TRBV5-6
DNA: TGTGCCAGCAGCCCGACAGATAACTATGGCTACACCTTC
CDR3: CASSPTDNYGYTF

size: few
D: .
J: TRBJ2-5
V: TRBV18
DNA: TGTGCCAGCTCAGTACAAGAGACCCAGTACTTC
CDR3: CASSVQETQYF

size: .
D: TRBD2
J: TRBJ2-5
V: TRBV29-1
DNA: TGCAGCGTTGATTTTCTAGCGGGAGGAGGGGAGACCCAGTACTTC
CDR3: CSVDFLAGGGETQYF

size: .
D: .
J: TRBJ2-3
V: TRBV5-1
DNA: TGCGCCAGCAGCTCGCAGGGAGATACGCAGTATTTT
CDR3: CASSSQGDTQYF

size: .
D: TRBD2
J: TRBJ2-3
V: TRBV29-1
DNA: TGCAGCGTGGGGAACGGACTAGCGGGAGAGGATACGCAGTATTTT
CDR3: CSVGNGLAGEDTQYF

size: .
D: .
J: TRBJ2-5
V: TRBV27
DNA: TGTGCCAGCAAACCCTGGAAGGACGGGCCCCGGGGGACCCAGTACTTC
CDR3: CASKPWKDGPRGTQYF

size: once
D: .
J: TRBJ1-4
V: TRBV29-1
DNA: TGCACGGCGGTAAAAAATGAAAAACTGTTTTTT
CDR3: CTAVKNEKLFF

size: few
D: TRBD2
J: TRBJ2-3
V: TRBV2
DNA: TGTGCCAGCAGCGGGACTAGCCGTGCTAGCACAGATACGCAGTATTTT
CDR3: CASSGTSRASTDTQYF

size: .
D: TRBD2
J: TRBJ2-1
V: TRBV6-5
DNA: TGTGCCAGCAGTTTAGCGGGGGGGCCCGACAATGAGCAGTTCTTC
CDR3: CASSLAGGPDNEQFF

size: .
D: .
J: TRBJ1-2
V: TRBV6-7
DNA: TGTGCCAGCAGGAGGGATGGCTACACCTTC
CDR3: CASRRDGYTF

size: few
D: .
J: TRBJ1-1
V: TRBV20-1
DNA: TGCAGTGCTAGATCCCCGAATGAAGCTTTCTTT
CDR3: CSARSPNEAFF

size: once
D: TRBD1
J: TRBJ2-7
V: TRBV5-1
DNA: TGTGCCAGCAGCCTACGGACAGGGCGCTCCTACGAGCAGTACTTC
CDR3: CASSLRTGRSYEQYF

size: few
D: .
J: TRBJ1-1
V: TRBV10-3
DNA: TGTGCCATCAGGGGGACCTCCTCAAAGACTGGGGACACTGAAGCTTTCTTT
CDR3: CAIRGTSSKTGDTEAFF

size: .
D: .
J: TRBJ2-1
V: TRBV11-2
DNA: TGTGCCAGCAGCTCGCGGGACTCCGTCGATGAGCAGTTCTTC
CDR3: CASSSRDSVDEQFF

size: many
D: TRBD2
J: TRBJ2-7
V: TRBV28
DNA: TGTGCCAGCCGCGGGATCCCCCCCAGGGAGGGAAACGAGCAGTACTTC
CDR3: CASRGIPPREGNEQYF

size: few
D: TRBD1
J: TRBJ1-6
V: TRBV28
DNA: TGTGCCAGCAGTGGGGCGTTGCGACAGGGGAATTCACCCCTCCACTTT
CDR3: CASSGALRQGNSPLHF

size: few
D: .
J: TRBJ2-3
V: TRBV27
DNA: TGTGCCAGCAGTTTCCTGACCGGGGGTCAAGATACGCAGTATTTT
CDR3: CASSFLTGGQDTQYF

size: once
D: .
J: TRBJ1-2
V: TRBV7-8
DNA: TGTGCCAGCAGCTTCCGTCCGGGGGCAGCTAACTATGGCTACACCTTC
CDR3: CASSFRPGAANYGYTF

size: once
D: .
J: TRBJ2-7
V: TRBV28
DNA: TGTGCCAGCAGTTTATCAGGGCTCGAGCAGTACTTC
CDR3: CASSLSGLEQYF

size: few
D: .
J: TRBJ2-1
V: TRBV29-1
DNA: TGCAGCGTTATTTTGGGGCTCTACAATGAGCAGTTCTTC
CDR3: CSVILGLYNEQFF

size: few
D: .
J: TRBJ1-1
V: TRBV5-5
DNA: TGTGCCAGCAGCTTAGGTCCGGCCCCAGTTGATGAAGCTTTCTTT
CDR3: CASSLGPAPVDEAFF

size: many
D: .
J: TRBJ1-2
V: TRBV7-9
DNA: TGTGCCAGCAGCTTAGGGTCAACCTATGGCTACACCTTC
CDR3: CASSLGSTYGYTF

size: .
D: .
J: TRBJ1-3
V: TRBV7-6
DNA: TGTGCCAGCAGCTCCAGTTCTGGAAACACCATATATTTT
CDR3: CASSSSSGNTIYF

size: .
D: .
J: TRBJ1-1
V: TRBV7-6
DNA: TGTGCCAGCAGCCTAAGATCAGGGGCTGGCCCCCTATTTGAAGCTTTCTTT
CDR3: CASSLRSGAGPLFEAFF

size: .
D: TRBD2
J: TRBJ2-2
V: TRBV19
DNA: TGTGCCAGTAGTATAGATTCAGGCTTAGGAGCGGGGGGCACCGGGGAGCTGTTTTTT
CDR3: CASSIDSGLGAGGTGELFF

size: .
D: TRBD2
J: TRBJ2-3
V: TRBV6-1
DNA: TGTGCCAGCAGCGTAGAGCGGGGAGGTAATACGCAGTATTTT
CDR3: CASSVERGGNTQYF

size: .
D: .
J: TRBJ1-6
V: TRBV28
DNA: TGTGCCAGCAGTATACCAGGGGTCCCCAATTCACCCCTCCACTTT
CDR3: CASSIPGVPNSPLHF

size: .
D: .
J: TRBJ2-2
V: TRBV4-1
DNA: TGCGCCAGCAACCAAGACGCTAGTATCCCCGGGGAGCTGTTTTTT
CDR3: CASNQDASIPGELFF

size: .
D: TRBD2
J: TRBJ2-1
V: TRBV9
DNA: TGTGCCAGCAGCGTAGGTAGCGGGAGGGCCTACAATGAGCAGTTCTTC
CDR3: CASSVGSGRAYNEQFF

size: many
D: .
J: TRBJ2-2
V: TRBV6-4
DNA: TGTGCCAGCAGTGAAGCTCCGGCCACCGGGGAGCTGTTTTTT
CDR3: CASSEAPATGELFF